This TCR beta chain emerged from a study of blood T cell repertoires in COVID-19. Study-level background: Specimens from acute and convalescent COVID-19 originated in the United States, Italy and Spain.

Germline assignment: CDR1 SGHNT and CDR2 YENEEA. The junction had 4 bases not matched to a gene; V was cut back by 5 bases and J by 2 bases. The CDR3 is 15 residues long. Repertoires were generated with immunoSEQ multiplex PCR, while TCRdb's copy carries only in-frame clones and drops some. This table holds 200,000 to 250,000 clones, roughly 84% found once. The sample was PBMCs or T cells enriched from blood (not recorded which). The origin of this receptor is a woman between 35 and 50 years old who had recovered from COVID-19. The chain employs TRBV11-3 and TRBJ2-3, with 10 bases identical to TRBD2. The CDR3 here is CASSHGLAVTDTQYF. The CDR3 DNA reads as TGTGCCAGCAGCCACGGACTAGCGGTCACAGATACGCAGTATTTT.